Described below is a single T cell receptor beta chain sequence and its context. The antigen is unknown. Isolating CD4+ and CD8+ cells involved positive magnetic bead selection on an AutoMACS. Their purity was then checked by flow cytometry. Repertoires were generated with immunoSEQ multiplex PCR, while TCRdb's copy carries only in-frame clones and drops some. The sample contains some 30,000 clones, about 81% of which appear only once. This sample was taken from a study of somatic mutations in cytotoxic T cells in rheumatoid arthritis. Study results and caveats: CD8+ T-cell clonality showed no significant difference between rheumatoid arthritis patients and age-matched healthy controls. A finding that went unadjusted for multiple comparisons was the slight underrepresentation of TRBV07 in rheumatoid arthritis patients.

CDR3 length equals 16 residues. Looked up from germline, CDR1 is SNHLY and CDR2 is FYNNEI. With 0 bases removed from V and 5 bases from J, the gap between germline ends came to 16 bases. V is TRBV2 and J is TRBJ2-5; TRBD1 or TRBD2 may be the D gene (6 bases each). The receptor's source is an adult with rheumatoid arthritis. Sequences were obtained from CD8+ T cells sorted from blood. The CDR3 region is CASSEAEKGGTETQYF. The CDR3 region has the DNA TGTGCCAGCAGTGAAGCTGAAAAAGGGGGGACGGAGACCCAGTACTTC.